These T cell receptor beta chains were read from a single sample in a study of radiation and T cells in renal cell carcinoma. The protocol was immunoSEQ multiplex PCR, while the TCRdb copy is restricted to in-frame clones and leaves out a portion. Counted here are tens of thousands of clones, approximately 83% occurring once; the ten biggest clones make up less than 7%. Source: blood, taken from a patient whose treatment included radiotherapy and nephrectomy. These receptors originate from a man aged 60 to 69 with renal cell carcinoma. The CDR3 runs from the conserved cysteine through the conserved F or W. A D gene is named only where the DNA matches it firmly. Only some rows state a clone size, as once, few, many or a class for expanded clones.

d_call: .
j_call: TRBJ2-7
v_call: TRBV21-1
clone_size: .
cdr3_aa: CASTGTGGCEQYF
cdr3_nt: TGTGCCAGCACCGGGACAGGGGGCTGCGAGCAGTACTTC

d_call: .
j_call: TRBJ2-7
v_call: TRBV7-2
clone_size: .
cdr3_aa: CASSLAGPGRGSYEQYF
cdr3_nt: TGTGCCAGCAGCTTAGCGGGCCCAGGGCGGGGCTCCTACGAGCAGTACTTC

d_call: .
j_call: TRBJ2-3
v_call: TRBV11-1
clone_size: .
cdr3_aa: CASTLPSTDTQYF
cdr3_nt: TGTGCCAGCACCCTCCCGAGCACAGATACGCAGTATTTT

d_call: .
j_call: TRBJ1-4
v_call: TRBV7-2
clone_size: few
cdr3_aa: CASSQTQGDFNEKLFF
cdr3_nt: TGTGCCAGCAGCCAAACGCAGGGAGATTTTAATGAAAAACTGTTTTTT

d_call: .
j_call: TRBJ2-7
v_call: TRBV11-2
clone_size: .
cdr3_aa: CASSDEGASYEQYF
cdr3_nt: TGTGCCAGCAGCGACGAGGGAGCCTCCTACGAGCAGTACTTC

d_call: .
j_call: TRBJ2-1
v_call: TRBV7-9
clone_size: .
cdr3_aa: CASASIRDNEQFF
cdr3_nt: TGTGCCAGCGCATCCATCAGGGACAATGAGCAGTTCTTC

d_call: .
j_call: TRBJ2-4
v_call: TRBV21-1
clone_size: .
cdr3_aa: CASSTTRPGQRPWDLAKNIQYF
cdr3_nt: TGTGCCAGCAGCACGACCAGACCGGGGCAGCGGCCTTGGGATCTAGCCAAAAACATTCAGTACTTC

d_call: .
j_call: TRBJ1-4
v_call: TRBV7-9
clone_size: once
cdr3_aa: CASSFGGAHEKLFF
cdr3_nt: TGTGCCAGCAGCTTTGGAGGGGCGCACGAAAAACTGTTTTTT

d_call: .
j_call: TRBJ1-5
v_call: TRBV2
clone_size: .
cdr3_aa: CASLAGKQGTANQPQHF
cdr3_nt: TGTGCCAGCCTCGCGGGTAAGCAGGGGACGGCCAATCAGCCCCAGCATTTT

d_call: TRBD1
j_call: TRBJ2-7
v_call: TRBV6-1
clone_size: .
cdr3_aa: CASNSGTVIPYEQYF
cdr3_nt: TGTGCCAGCAACTCCGGGACAGTTATCCCCTACGAGCAGTACTTC

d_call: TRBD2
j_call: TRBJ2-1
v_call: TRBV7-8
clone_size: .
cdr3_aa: CASSSPSSGSYNEQFF
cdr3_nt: TGTGCCAGCAGCTCACCGTCTAGCGGGTCTTACAATGAGCAGTTCTTC

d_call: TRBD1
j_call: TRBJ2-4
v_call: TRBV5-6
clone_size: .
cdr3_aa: CASSWGQAKNIQYF
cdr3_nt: TGTGCCAGCAGCTGGGGACAGGCCAAAAACATTCAGTACTTC

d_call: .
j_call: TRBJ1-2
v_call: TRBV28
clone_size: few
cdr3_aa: CASTGDYGYTF
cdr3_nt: TGTGCCAGCACCGGGGACTATGGCTACACCTTC

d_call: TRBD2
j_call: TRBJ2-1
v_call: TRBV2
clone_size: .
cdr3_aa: CASSGTSGSYPSYNEQFF
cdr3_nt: TGTGCCAGCAGTGGGACTAGCGGGAGTTATCCTTCCTACAATGAGCAGTTCTTC

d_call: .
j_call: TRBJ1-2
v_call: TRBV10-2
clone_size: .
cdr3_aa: CASSDLGNYGYTF
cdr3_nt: TGCGCCAGCAGTGATCTGGGTAACTATGGCTACACCTTC

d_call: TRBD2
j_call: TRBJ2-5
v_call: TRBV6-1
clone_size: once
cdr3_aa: CASTVLLAETQYF
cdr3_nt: TGTGCCAGCACAGTCTTACTAGCGGAGACCCAGTACTTC

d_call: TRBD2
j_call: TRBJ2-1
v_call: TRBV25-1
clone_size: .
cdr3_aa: CASSRVAGDFNEQFF
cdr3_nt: TGTGCCAGCAGTCGGGTAGCGGGGGATTTCAATGAGCAGTTCTTC

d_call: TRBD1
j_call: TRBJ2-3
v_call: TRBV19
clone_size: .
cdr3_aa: CASSIDIGTGVTDTQYF
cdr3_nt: TGTGCCAGTAGTATAGATATTGGGACAGGGGTGACAGATACGCAGTATTTT

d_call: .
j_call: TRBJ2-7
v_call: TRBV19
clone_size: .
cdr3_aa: CASSTIQGLYEQYF
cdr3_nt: TGTGCCAGTAGTACCATTCAGGGGCTCTACGAGCAGTACTTC

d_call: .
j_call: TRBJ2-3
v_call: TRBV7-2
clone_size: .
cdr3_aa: CASSLGGMATDTQYF
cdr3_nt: TGTGCCAGCAGCTTAGGCGGGATGGCCACAGATACGCAGTATTTT

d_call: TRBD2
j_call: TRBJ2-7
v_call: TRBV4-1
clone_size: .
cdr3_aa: CASSLSGRPHEQYF
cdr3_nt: TGCGCCAGCAGCCTTAGCGGGAGGCCCCACGAGCAGTACTTC

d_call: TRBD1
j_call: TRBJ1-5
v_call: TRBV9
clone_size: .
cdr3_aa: CASSVRAGGDQPQHF
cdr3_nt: TGTGCCAGCAGCGTAAGAGCAGGGGGCGACCAGCCCCAGCATTTT

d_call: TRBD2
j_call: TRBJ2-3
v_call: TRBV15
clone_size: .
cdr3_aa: CATSKPLADPTDTQYF
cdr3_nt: TGTGCCACCAGCAAACCACTAGCGGACCCCACAGATACGCAGTATTTT

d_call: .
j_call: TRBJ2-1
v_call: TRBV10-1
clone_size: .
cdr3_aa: CASRFTTRLPGEQFF
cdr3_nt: TGCGCCAGCAGATTCACGACTAGGCTGCCGGGTGAGCAGTTCTTC

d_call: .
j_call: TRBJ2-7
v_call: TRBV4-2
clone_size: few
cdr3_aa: CASSQDGGTGSYEQYF
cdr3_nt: TGTGCCAGCAGCCAAGACGGCGGGACCGGCTCCTACGAGCAGTACTTC

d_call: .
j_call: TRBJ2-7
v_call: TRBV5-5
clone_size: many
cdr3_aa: CASSYGRTAHEQYF
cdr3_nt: TGTGCCAGCAGCTACGGACGGACAGCCCACGAGCAGTACTTC

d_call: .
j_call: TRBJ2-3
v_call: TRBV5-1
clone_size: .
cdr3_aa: CASSPGDVSDTQYF
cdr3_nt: TGCGCCAGCAGCCCCGGGGATGTTTCAGATACGCAGTATTTT

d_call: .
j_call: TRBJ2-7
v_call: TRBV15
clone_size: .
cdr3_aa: CATSSSGVPPYEQYF
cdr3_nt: TGTGCCACCAGCAGCTCAGGGGTTCCCCCCTACGAGCAGTACTTC

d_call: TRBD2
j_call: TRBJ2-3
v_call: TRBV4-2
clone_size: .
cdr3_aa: CASSQRGTSGSRGPDTQYF
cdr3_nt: TGTGCCAGCAGCCAGAGGGGGACTAGCGGGAGTCGGGGCCCAGATACGCAGTATTTT

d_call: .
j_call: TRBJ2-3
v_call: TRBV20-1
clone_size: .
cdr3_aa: CSVRDTQYF
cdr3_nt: TGCAGTGTGAGGGATACGCAGTATTTT

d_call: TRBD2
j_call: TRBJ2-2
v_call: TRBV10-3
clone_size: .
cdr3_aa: CATLAGVGNTGELFF
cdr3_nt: TGTGCCACTCTAGCGGGAGTCGGTAACACCGGGGAGCTGTTTTTT

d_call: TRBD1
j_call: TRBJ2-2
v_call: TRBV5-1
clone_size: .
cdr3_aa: CASSFGDRTGHTGELFF
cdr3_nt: TGCGCCAGCAGCTTTGGGGACAGGACAGGTCACACCGGGGAGCTGTTTTTT

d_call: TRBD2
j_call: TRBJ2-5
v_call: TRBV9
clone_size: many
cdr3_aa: CASRPSGGETQYF
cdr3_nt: TGTGCCAGCAGACCGAGCGGGGGGGAGACCCAGTACTTC

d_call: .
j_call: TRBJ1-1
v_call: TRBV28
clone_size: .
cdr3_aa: CASSTISTGGEAFF
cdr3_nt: TGTGCCAGCAGTACCATTTCGACAGGAGGGGAAGCTTTCTTT

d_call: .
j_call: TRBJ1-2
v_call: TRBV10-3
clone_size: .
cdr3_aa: CAIDSTYGYTF
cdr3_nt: TGTGCCATCGACAGTACCTATGGCTACACCTTC

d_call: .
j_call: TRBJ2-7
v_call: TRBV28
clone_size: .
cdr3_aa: CASSFQGGRNLYEQYF
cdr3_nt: TGTGCCAGCAGTTTTCAGGGCGGGCGCAACCTCTACGAGCAGTACTTC

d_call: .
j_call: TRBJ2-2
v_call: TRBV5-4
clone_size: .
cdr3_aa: CASSSKAGLSGTGELFF
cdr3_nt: TGTGCCAGCAGCTCGAAAGCGGGCCTTAGTGGCACCGGGGAGCTGTTTTTT

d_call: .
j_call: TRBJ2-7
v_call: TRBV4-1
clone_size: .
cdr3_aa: CASSPLGTRTIEQYF
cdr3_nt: TGCGCCAGCAGCCCTCTTGGGACACGGACAATCGAGCAGTACTTC

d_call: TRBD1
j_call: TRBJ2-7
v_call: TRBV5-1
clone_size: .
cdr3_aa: CASSLAGGAQRVYEQYF
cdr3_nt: TGCGCCAGCAGCTTGGCAGGGGGCGCACAAAGAGTCTACGAGCAGTACTTC

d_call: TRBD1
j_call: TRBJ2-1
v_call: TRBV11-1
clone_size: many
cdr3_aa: CASSPLGQGLNEQFF
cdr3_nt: TGTGCCAGCAGCCCACTGGGACAGGGTCTCAATGAGCAGTTCTTC

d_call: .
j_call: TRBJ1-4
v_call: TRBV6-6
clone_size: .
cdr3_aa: CASSYPYKEVELFF
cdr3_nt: TGTGCCAGCAGTTACCCTTATAAAGAGGTCGAACTGTTTTTT

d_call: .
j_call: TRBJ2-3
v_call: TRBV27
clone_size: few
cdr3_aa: CASSSGNTQYF
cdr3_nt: TGTGCCAGCAGTTCAGGAAATACGCAGTATTTT

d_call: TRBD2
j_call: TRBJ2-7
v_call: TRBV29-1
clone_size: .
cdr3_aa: CSLRRTSTSEQYF
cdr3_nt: TGCAGCCTGCGGCGGACTAGCACTTCCGAGCAGTACTTC

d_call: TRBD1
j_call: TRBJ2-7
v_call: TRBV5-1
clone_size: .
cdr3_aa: CASSWGTSGQEGYEQYF
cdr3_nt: TGCGCCAGCAGCTGGGGGACCTCAGGACAGGAAGGCTACGAGCAGTACTTC

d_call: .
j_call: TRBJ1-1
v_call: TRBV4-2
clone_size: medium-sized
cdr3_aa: CASSQVIGLNTEAFF
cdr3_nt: TGTGCCAGCAGCCAAGTAATAGGTCTGAACACTGAAGCTTTCTTT

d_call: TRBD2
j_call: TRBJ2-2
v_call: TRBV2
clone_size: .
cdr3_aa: CASSLAGTNTGELFF
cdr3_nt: TGTGCCAGCAGTCTAGCGGGTACGAACACCGGGGAGCTGTTTTTT

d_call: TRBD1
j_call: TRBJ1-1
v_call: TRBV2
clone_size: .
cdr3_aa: CASLPRTGVGLTTEAFF
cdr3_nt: TGTGCCAGCTTGCCCCGGACAGGGGTGGGGTTGACCACTGAAGCTTTCTTT

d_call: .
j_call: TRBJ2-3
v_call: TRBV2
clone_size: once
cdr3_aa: CASSDLTSTDTQYF
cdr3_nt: TGTGCCAGCAGTGACCTTACTAGCACAGATACGCAGTATTTT

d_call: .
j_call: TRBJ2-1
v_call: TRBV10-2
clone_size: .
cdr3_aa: CASSERGLARGGSYNEQFF
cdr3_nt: TGCGCCAGCAGTGAGAGAGGCCTAGCGCGAGGGGGGTCCTACAATGAGCAGTTCTTC

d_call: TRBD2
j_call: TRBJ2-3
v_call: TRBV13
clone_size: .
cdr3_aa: CASSSGTSGPSTDTQYF
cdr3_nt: TGTGCCAGCAGCTCCGGGACTAGCGGTCCTAGCACAGATACGCAGTATTTT

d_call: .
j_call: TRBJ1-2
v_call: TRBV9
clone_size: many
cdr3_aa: CASSGYGYTF
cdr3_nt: TGTGCCAGCAGCGGCTATGGCTACACCTTC

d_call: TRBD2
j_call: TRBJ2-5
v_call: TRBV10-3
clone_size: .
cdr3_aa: CAISVGSGELGETQYF
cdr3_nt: TGTGCCATCAGTGTGGGGAGCGGGGAACTCGGCGAGACCCAGTACTTC

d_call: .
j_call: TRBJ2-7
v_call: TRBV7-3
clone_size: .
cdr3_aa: CASSPLGGGEQYF
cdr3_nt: TGTGCCAGCAGCCCCCTTGGGGGAGGCGAGCAGTACTTC